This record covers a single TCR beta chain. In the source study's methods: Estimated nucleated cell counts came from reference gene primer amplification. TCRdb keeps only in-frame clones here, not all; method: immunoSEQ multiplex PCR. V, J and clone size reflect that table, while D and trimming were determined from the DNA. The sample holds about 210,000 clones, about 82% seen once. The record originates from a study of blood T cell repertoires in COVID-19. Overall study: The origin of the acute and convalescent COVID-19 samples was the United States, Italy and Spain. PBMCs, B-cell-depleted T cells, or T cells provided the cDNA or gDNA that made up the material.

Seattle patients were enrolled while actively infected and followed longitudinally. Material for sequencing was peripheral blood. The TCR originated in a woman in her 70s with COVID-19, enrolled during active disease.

CDR3 DNA: TGTGCCAGCAGTGATCGCAGGGCGGTGGCGGAGACCCAGTACTTC. Amino acid sequence: CASSDRRAVAETQYF. V and J are TRBV25-1 and TRBJ2-5; D perhaps matches TRBD1 (5 bases). V was clipped by 3 bases and J by 5 bases, with 16 bases between them. This CDR3 is 15 amino acids long. CDR1 is MGHDK, CDR2 SYGVNS, per germline.